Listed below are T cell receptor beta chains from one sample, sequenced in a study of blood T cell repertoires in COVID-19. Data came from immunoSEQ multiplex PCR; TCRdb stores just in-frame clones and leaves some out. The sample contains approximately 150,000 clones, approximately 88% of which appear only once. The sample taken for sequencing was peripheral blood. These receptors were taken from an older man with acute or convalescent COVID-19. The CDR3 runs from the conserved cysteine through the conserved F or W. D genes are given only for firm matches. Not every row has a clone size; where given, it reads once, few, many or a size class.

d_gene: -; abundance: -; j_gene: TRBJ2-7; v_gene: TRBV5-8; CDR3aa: CASSRTANSYEQYF; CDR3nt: TGTGCCAGCAGCCGGACAGCAAACTCCTACGAGCAGTACTTC
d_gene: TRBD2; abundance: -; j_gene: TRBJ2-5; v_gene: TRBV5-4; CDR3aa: CASSLPPTGTSGMGETQYF; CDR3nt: TGTGCCAGCAGCTTGCCCCCTACCGGGACTAGCGGGATGGGAGAGACCCAGTACTTC
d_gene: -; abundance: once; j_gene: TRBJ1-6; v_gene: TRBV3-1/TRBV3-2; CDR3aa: CASSLGPTDTPPHF; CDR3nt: TGTGCCAGCAGCCTGGGCCCCACAGATACTCCCCCCCACTTT
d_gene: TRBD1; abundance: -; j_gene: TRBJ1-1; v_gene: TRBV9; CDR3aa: CASSDYRGRAEAFF; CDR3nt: TGTGCCAGCAGCGACTACAGGGGGCGCGCTGAAGCTTTCTTT
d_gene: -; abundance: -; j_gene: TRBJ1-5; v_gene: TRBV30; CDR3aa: CAWGGGNNQPQHF; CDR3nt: TGTGCCTGGGGCGGGGGTAACAATCAGCCCCAGCATTTT
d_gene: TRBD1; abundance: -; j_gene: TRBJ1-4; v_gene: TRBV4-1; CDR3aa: CASSQGLGTVNEKLFF; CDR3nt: TGCGCCAGCAGCCAAGGGCTGGGGACAGTAAATGAAAAACTGTTTTTT
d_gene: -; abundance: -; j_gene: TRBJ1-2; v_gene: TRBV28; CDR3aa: CASSFTALGYGYTF; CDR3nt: TGTGCCAGCAGTTTTACAGCCTTGGGTTATGGCTACACCTTC
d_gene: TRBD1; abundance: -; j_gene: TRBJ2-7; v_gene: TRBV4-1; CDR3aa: CASSLVGDRDYEQYF; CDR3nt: TGCGCCAGCAGCCTCGTGGGGGACAGGGACTACGAGCAGTACTTC
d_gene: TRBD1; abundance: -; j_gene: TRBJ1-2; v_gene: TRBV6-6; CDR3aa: CASTNTPGQGAGGYTF; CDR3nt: TGTGCCAGCACTAATACGCCGGGGCAGGGGGCGGGCGGCTACACCTTC
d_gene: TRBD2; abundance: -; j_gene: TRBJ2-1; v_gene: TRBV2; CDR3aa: CASMERERREQFF; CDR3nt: TGTGCCAGCATGGAGCGGGAAAGGCGGGAGCAGTTCTTC
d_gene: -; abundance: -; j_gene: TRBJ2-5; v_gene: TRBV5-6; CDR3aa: CASSLFTGKETQYF; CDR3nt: TGTGCCAGCAGCTTGTTCACAGGCAAAGAGACCCAGTACTTC
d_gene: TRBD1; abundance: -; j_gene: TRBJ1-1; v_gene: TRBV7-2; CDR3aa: CASSLTGGEVEAFF; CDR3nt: TGTGCCAGCAGCTTAACAGGGGGCGAGGTTGAAGCTTTCTTT
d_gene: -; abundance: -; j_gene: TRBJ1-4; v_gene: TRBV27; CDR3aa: CASSFGGVNEKLFF; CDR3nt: TGTGCCAGCAGTTTTGGGGGCGTAAATGAAAAACTGTTTTTT
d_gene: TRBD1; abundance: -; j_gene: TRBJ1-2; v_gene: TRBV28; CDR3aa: CASRSDRNYGYTF; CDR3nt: TGTGCCAGCAGGTCGGACAGGAACTATGGCTACACCTTC
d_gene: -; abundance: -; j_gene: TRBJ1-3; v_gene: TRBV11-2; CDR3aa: CASSSLGALGNTIYF; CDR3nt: TGTGCCAGCAGCTCCCTGGGGGCCTTAGGAAACACCATATATTTT
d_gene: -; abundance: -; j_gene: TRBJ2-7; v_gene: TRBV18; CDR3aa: CASSPSGRETYEQYF; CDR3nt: TGTGCCAGCTCACCGTCGGGAAGGGAAACCTACGAGCAGTACTTC
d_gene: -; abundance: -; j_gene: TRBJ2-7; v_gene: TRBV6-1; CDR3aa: CASSEPHLYEQYF; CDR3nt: TGTGCCAGCAGTGAACCCCACCTATACGAGCAGTACTTC
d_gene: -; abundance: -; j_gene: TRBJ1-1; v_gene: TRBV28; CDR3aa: CASSAPSYWTEAFF; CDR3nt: TGTGCCAGCAGTGCGCCATCCTATTGGACTGAAGCTTTCTTT
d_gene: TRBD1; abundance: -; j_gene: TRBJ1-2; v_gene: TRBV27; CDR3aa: CASRLRQGVYGYTF; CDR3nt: TGTGCCAGCAGACTTAGACAGGGTGTTTATGGCTACACCTTC
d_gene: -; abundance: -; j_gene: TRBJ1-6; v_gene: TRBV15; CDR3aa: CATSPKRDTLNSPLHF; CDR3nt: TGTGCCACCAGCCCCAAACGGGACACCCTTAATTCACCCCTCCACTTT
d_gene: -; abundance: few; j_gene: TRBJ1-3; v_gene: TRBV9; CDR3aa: CASRPTGGNTIYF; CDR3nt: TGTGCCAGCAGGCCTACCGGTGGAAACACCATATATTTT
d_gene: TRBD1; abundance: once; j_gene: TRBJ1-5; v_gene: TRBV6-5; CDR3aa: CAAWGQLGQPQHF; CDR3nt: TGTGCCGCCTGGGGACAGCTTGGTCAGCCCCAGCATTTT
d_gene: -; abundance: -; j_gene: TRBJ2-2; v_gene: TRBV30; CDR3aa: CAWSAPRSWTGELFF; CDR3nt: TGTGCCTGGAGTGCACCCCGGAGTTGGACCGGGGAGCTGTTTTTT
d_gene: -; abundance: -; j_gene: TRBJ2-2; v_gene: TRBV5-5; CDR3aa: CASRVTGLRGTGELFF; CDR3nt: TGTGCCAGCAGAGTTACAGGGTTAAGGGGCACCGGGGAGCTGTTTTTT
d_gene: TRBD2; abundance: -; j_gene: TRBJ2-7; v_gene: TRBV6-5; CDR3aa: CASSYSGTSPGYEQYF; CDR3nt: TGTGCCAGCAGTTACTCGGGGACTAGCCCAGGCTACGAGCAGTACTTC
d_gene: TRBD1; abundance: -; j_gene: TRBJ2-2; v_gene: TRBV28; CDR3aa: CASSYGQAYGELFF; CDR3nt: TGTGCCAGCAGTTACGGACAGGCCTACGGGGAGCTGTTTTTT
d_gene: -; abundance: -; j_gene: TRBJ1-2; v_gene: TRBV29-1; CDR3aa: CSVSGQWVAGYTF; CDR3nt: TGCAGCGTTAGTGGACAGTGGGTAGCTGGCTACACCTTC
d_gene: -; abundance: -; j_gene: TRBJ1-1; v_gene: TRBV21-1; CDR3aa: CVDRGRNCEAFF; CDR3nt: TGTGTCGACAGGGGGCGGAATTGTGAAGCTTTCTTT
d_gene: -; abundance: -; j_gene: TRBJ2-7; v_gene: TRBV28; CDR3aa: CASQGSYEQYF; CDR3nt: TGTGCCAGCCAGGGTTCCTACGAGCAGTACTTC
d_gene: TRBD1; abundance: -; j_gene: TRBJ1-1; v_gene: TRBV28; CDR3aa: CASSFPDRVAEAFF; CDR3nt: TGTGCCAGCAGTTTTCCGGACAGGGTCGCTGAAGCTTTCTTT
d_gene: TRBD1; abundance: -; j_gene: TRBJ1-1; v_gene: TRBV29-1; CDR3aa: CSVANRGRGTEAFF; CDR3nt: TGCAGCGTGGCCAACAGGGGGCGAGGAACTGAAGCTTTCTTT
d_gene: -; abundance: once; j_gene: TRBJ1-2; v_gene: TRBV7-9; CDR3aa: CASSQQIIYGYTF; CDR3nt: TGTGCCAGCAGCCAACAGATCATCTATGGCTACACCTTC
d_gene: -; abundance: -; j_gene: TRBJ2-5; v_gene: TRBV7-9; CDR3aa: CASSLSGDGETQYF; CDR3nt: TGTGCCAGCAGCCTTTCAGGGGATGGAGAGACCCAGTACTTC
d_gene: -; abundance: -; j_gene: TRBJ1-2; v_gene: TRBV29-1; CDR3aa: CSALLDGYTF; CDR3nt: TGCAGCGCCTTACTCGATGGCTACACCTTC
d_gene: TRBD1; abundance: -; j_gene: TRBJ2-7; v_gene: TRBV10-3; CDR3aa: CAISDSGTGGPYEQYF; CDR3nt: TGTGCCATCAGTGATTCCGGGACAGGGGGCCCTTACGAGCAGTACTTC